This T cell receptor (beta chain) was sequenced for a study of T cell responses to AZD1222 COVID-19 vaccine. A note on this clone: The antigen remains unidentified.

Study-level findings and limits: Spike was spanned by vaccine-associated CD4 TCRs, which were dominant at 160-218 and 743-854. The sample set comprised mostly white British donors with more females, and clonal diversity was possibly underestimated. Unmutated variant regions are reportedly the target of nearly half of TCRs that are spike-specific. Only a handful of AZD1222 recipients were seropositive at baseline.

This table comes from immunoSEQ multiplex PCR, and its TCRdb copy is limited to in-frame clones, with some not included. The sample yields around 100,000 clones, about 87% seen once. Germline assignment: CDR1 SGHRS and CDR2 YFSETQ. Trimming cost V 3 bases and J 0 bases, with 9 bases left between them. The length of the CDR3 is 14 residues. The chain recombines TRBV5-1 with TRBJ1-2; D unresolved. This clonotype originated in an adult in good health. This material consisted of peripheral blood, taken on day 0 of AZD1222 vaccination. As DNA, the CDR3 is TGCGCCAGCAGCTCGAGTCCGGCTAACTATGGCTACACCTTC. Protein product: CASSSSPANYGYTF. Full variable domain (remainder filled in from reference TRBV5-1 and TRBJ1-2): KAGVTQTPRYLIKTRGQQVTLSCSPISGHRSVSWYQQTPGQGLQFLFEYFSETQRNKGNFPGRFSGRQFSNSRSEMNVSTLELGDSALYLCASSSSPANYGYTFGSGTRLTVV.